This T cell receptor beta chain was obtained from a study of blood T cell repertoires in COVID-19. Assay used: immunoSEQ multiplex PCR; TCRdb lists only in-frame clones, some missing. This table holds approximately 200,000 clones, more than 85% found once. J was trimmed by 5 bases and V by 3 bases; bases with no gene match: 2. From germline, CDR1 is LNHNV and CDR2 YYDKDF (reference sequence). The CDR3 sequence is 14 residues long. Specimen: peripheral blood. This TCR was sampled from a woman in her thirties with active or convalescent COVID-19. V is TRBV15 and J is TRBJ1-4, with 8 bases matching TRBD1. The CDR3 protein is CATSRDRVNEKLFF. CDR3 in DNA: TGTGCCACCAGCAGGGACAGGGTGAATGAAAAACTGTTTTTT.